These 15 T cell receptor beta chains were all obtained from the same sample, sequenced in a study of beta chain features in type 1 diabetes. Study-level points and caveats: Moderate yet significant TCRB CDR3 shortening was seen in Type 1 diabetes patients in all four CD4+ subsets.

As every portion of the isolated RNA was reverse transcribed, the sequencing read expressed TCRB transcripts. TCRdb's table, derived via immunoSEQ multiplex PCR, lists solely in-frame clones and lacks some. The sample shows fewer than 450,000 clones, roughly 12% of them seen only once. No cognate antigen is known for these TCRs. The specimen was naive CD4+ T cells from blood. These receptor sequences come from a woman aged 18 to 35 with type 1 diabetes.

This clone showed up just a few times. V and J are TRBV4-2 and TRBJ2-7; 12 bases agree with TRBD2. This CDR3 region has 16 residues. In germline, CDR1 is LGHNA, CDR2 YNFKEQ. Unmatched junction bases numbered 4, after V lost 0 bases and J lost 4 bases. CDR3 sequence reads: CASSQDRTSGKYEQYF. The CDR3 DNA sequence: TGTGCCAGCAGCCAAGACCGGACTAGCGGGAAGTACGAGCAGTACTTC.

The rearrangement joins TRBV6-6 to TRBJ1-1; TRBD1 matches 7 bases. Trimming cost V 6 bases and J 8 bases; bases outside gene matches: 15. Germline CDR1 and CDR2: MNHNY and SVGAGI (reference sequence). The CDR3 length is 15 residues. The CDR3 nucleotides are TGTGCCAGCAGGACAGGGCACGGAGTCCTCGACGAAGCTTTCTTT. It specifies CASRTGHGVLDEAFF.

The CDR3 here is CASSPGQAAKNIQYF. In DNA, the CDR3 is TGCGCCAGCAGCCCCGGACAGGCAGCCAAAAACATTCAGTACTTC. V gene TRBV5-1 combines with J gene TRBJ2-4; 7 nucleotides line up with TRBD1. Trimming took 4 bases from V and 0 from J; bases not matched to a gene: 4. CDR1 and CDR2 from the germline V gene are SGHRS and YFSETQ. The CDR3 sequence is 15 residues long.

This chain links TRBV27 with TRBJ2-3; 11 nucleotides match TRBD2. Germline values: CDR1 MNHEY, CDR2 SMNVEV (reference sequence). With 2 bases clipped from V and 6 bases from J, the junction kept 7 bases outside the gene matches. CDR3 length: 16 amino acids. DNA for the CDR3: TGTGCCAGCAGTTTAGGTTTGGCTAGCGGGAGGGATACGCAGTATTTT. Protein: CASSLGLASGRDTQYF.

The CDR3 is CASRQPTGGYYEQYF. The CDR3 DNA reads TGTGCCAGCCGGCAGCCGACAGGGGGCTACTACGAGCAGTACTTC. The chain uses TRBV28 and TRBJ2-7; 10 bases are shared with TRBD1. The trim removed 8 bases at V and 3 bases at J, leaving 10 bases unmatched. Germline CDR1 reads MDHEN; CDR2 reads SYDVKM. CDR3 length: 15 amino acids.

The CDR3 loop reads CASSPAGREVETQYF. CDR3 bases: TGTGCCAGCTCCCCAGCAGGGCGGGAGGTGGAGACCCAGTACTTC. The J gene is TRBJ2-5, the V gene TRBV18; 8 bases match TRBD2. The CDR3 sequence is 15 residues long. Looked up from germline, CDR1 is KGHSH and CDR2 is LQKENI. V lost 6 bases, J lost 5 bases, and 11 bases stayed unmatched.

The CDR3 coding sequence is TGCGCCAGCAGCCAAGATCTGGGGCTGAACGAGCAGTACTTC. Its translation is CASSQDLGLNEQYF. This chain uses TRBV4-1 with TRBJ2-7; D is possibly TRBD1 (5 bases). V was cut by 0 bases and J by 5 bases, with 11 bases left in between. The CDR3 is 14 amino acids. Germline V lookup: CDR1 MGHRA, CDR2 YSYEKL.

This clone was counted only a few times. The chain employs TRBV30 and TRBJ2-4, with 14 bases lining up with TRBD2. The CDR3 covers 15 residues. Unmatched junction bases numbered 9, after V lost 2 bases and J lost 12 bases. Germline values: CDR1 GTSNPN, CDR2 SVGIG (reference sequence). DNA of the CDR3: TGTGCCTGGAGTTCTCCGGGACTAGCGGGAGAAGATCAGTACTTC. Its protein product is CAWSSPGLAGEDQYF.

This chain links TRBV7-9 with TRBJ1-5; possible D gene TRBD1, 6 bases. The CDR3 consists of 19 residues. V shed 5 bases and J shed 1 base, with 24 bases lying between them. CDR1 and CDR2 from the germline V gene are SEHNR and FQNEAQ (reference sequence). CDR3: CASSARQMRTASSNQPQHF. The CDR3 DNA reads as TGTGCCAGCAGCGCACGCCAAATGAGGACAGCTTCAAGCAATCAGCCCCAGCATTTT.

This clone was counted a few times. The chain is built from TRBV5-6 and TRBJ2-1, with D possibly being TRBD2 (5 bases). V lost 1 base and J lost 7, with 21 bases in between. The CDR3 loop spans 17 amino acids. CDR1 is SGHDT, CDR2 YYEEEE, per germline. CDR3 DNA: TGTGCCAGCAGCTTGCTCGGATCGGGGAACCGAAGGAATGAGCAGTTCTTC. Encoded protein: CASSLLGSGNRRNEQFF.

This clone was detected only a few times. This chain links TRBV14 with TRBJ1-1; D gene ambiguous. Germline-derived CDR1 and CDR2 are SGHDN and FVKESK. CDR3 length equals 12 residues. V was pared by 3 bases and J by 4 bases, with 6 bases between. The CDR3 loop reads CASSQSGTEAFF. CDR3 sequence (DNA): TGTGCCAGCAGCCAGTCGGGCACTGAAGCTTTCTTT.

The rearrangement links TRBV28 to TRBJ2-3; a weak D match, TRBD1 (8 bases). V was cut by 8 bases and J by 6 bases, with 15 bases left in between. Per germline, CDR1 MDHEN and CDR2 SYDVKM. The CDR3 extends over 13 amino acids. The DNA for the CDR3 is TGTGCCAGCGGCAACAGGGGGGGGGATACGCAGTATTTT. Protein product: CASGNRGGDTQYF.

The chain employs TRBV7-9 and TRBJ2-1, with 11 bases that match TRBD2. CDR1 and CDR2 (germline): SEHNR, FQNEAQ (reference sequence). Trimming at V came to 2 bases and at J to 6 bases, leaving 6 bases not matched to a gene. The CDR3 spans 16 residues. The CDR3 sequence is CASSLPFSGRGNEQFF. CDR3 DNA sequence: TGTGCCAGCAGCTTACCCTTTAGCGGGAGGGGCAATGAGCAGTTCTTC.

The J gene is TRBJ1-2, the V gene TRBV19, with 9 bases identical to TRBD1. The CDR3 has 14 residues. CDR1 and CDR2 (germline): LNHDA, SQIVND (reference sequence). The V and J ends lost 3 bases and 8 bases, in that order; junction bases with no gene match: 7. The CDR3 reads CASSIPTGGDGYTF. DNA of the CDR3: TGTGCCAGTAGTATTCCTACAGGGGGCGACGGCTACACCTTC.

This clone was counted only a few times. V usage is TRBV27 and J usage is TRBJ2-5; D is possibly TRBD1 (7 bases). V shed 0 bases and J shed 4 bases, with 12 bases lying between them. This CDR3 contains 15 residues. Germline CDR1 is MNHEY and CDR2 is SMNVEV (reference sequence). The CDR3 DNA reads as TGTGCCAGCAGTTTATCGAGGCAGGGGGGAGAGACCCAGTACTTC. Amino acids: CASSLSRQGGETQYF.